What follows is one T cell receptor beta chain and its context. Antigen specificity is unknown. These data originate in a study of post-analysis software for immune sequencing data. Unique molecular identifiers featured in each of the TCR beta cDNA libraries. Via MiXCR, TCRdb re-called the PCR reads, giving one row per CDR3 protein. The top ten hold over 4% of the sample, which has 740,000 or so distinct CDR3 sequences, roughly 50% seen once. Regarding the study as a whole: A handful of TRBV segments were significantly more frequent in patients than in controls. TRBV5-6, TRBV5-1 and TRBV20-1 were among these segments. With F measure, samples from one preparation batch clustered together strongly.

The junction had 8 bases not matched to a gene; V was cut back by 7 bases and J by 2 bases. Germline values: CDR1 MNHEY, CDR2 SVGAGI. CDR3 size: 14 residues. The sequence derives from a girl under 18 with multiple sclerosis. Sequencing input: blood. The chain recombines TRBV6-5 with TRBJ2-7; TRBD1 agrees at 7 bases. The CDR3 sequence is CASTSGGLTYEQYF. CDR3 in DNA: TGTGCCAGCACCTCAGGGGGTTTAACCTACGAGCAGTACTTC.